This T cell receptor (beta chain) originates from a study of blood T cell repertoires in COVID-19. Those who participated ranged in age from roughly 18 to 100 years and resided in around 22 US areas. Exposed enrollees had met someone with a PCR-confirmed or clinician-diagnosed COVID-19 case at some point within the 2 weeks before study entry. CDR1 and CDR2 from the germline V gene are LGHNT and FRNRAP. Between the trimmed V and J ends, which lost 4 bases and 9 bases, there was a span of 13 bases. The CDR3 totals 14 residues. The authors' processing: Counts of nucleated cells, estimated from reference gene primer amplification, were obtained. Libraries were prepared by immunoSEQ multiplex PCR; TCRdb keeps only in-frame clonotypes and omits some of them. D and trimming come from the DNA, and the V and J calls and clone size come from that table. The sample records 200,000 to 250,000 clones, about 90% being singletons.

The sequenced material came from PBMCs or T cells enriched from blood (not recorded which). The gene calls are TRBV12-5 and TRBJ1-6; D is uncertain. This receptor was taken from a woman aged 30 to 39 who had been exposed to COVID-19. DNA of the CDR3: TGTGCTAGTGGTTCCGACGGGAGCGGTTCACCCCTCCACTTT. As protein: CASGSDGSGSPLHF.